A single sample gave rise to the 20 T cell receptor beta chains below, sequenced in a study of CD8+ T cells in alopecia areata. RNA was isolated and reverse transcribed to cDNA, the sequencing template. The table came from immunoSEQ multiplex PCR; TCRdb's copy has only in-frame clones and leaves some out. The table has about 130,000 clones, more than 40% seen once. The source material was CD8+ T cells sorted from blood, sampled at week 0. The receptors were gathered from a human donor with alopecia areata.

The chain employs TRBV29-1 and TRBJ2-2; D ambiguous. The CDR3 is made up of 14 amino acids. Trimming removed 3 bases from V and 2 bases from J, with 10 bases in between. CDR1 is SQVTM and CDR2 is ANQGSEA in the germline V gene. The CDR3 region is CSVDSSHNTGELFF. The CDR3 bases are TGCAGCGTTGATTCCTCCCATAACACCGGGGAGCTGTTTTTT.

The chain recombines TRBV13 with TRBJ2-7; TRBD1 agrees at 10 bases. Germline V lookup: CDR1 PRHDT, CDR2 FYEKMQ (reference sequence). Trimming took 4 bases from V and 4 from J; bases not matched to a gene: 4. The CDR3 loop spans 14 amino acids. CDR3 DNA sequence: TGTGCCAGCAGCTCGCGGACAGGGGGGTACGAGCAGTACTTC. Its protein is CASSSRTGGYEQYF.

This clone occurred once. The J gene is TRBJ2-5, the V gene TRBV5-6, with D tentatively TRBD1 (5 bases). V gave up 3 bases and J gave up 1 base, with 10 bases separating them. The CDR3 extends over 14 amino acids. Germline V gene lookup returns CDR1 SGHDT and CDR2 YYEEEE. The CDR3 reads CASSSQVTQETQYF. DNA of the CDR3: TGTGCCAGCAGCTCACAGGTTACCCAAGAGACCCAGTACTTC.

The rearrangement joins TRBV6-5 to TRBJ2-5; no clear D gene. Trimming removed 2 bases from V and 3 bases from J, with 13 bases in between. From germline, CDR1 is MNHEY and CDR2 SVGAGI. The CDR3 contains 15 residues. This chain's CDR3 is CASSYLDLGEETQYF. The CDR3 nucleotides are TGTGCCAGCAGTTACCTAGACCTTGGGGAAGAGACCCAGTACTTC.

The V gene is TRBV19, the J gene TRBJ2-3; D not resolved. V was pared by 2 bases and J by 3 bases, with 3 bases between. The CDR3 runs 12 residues. Germline CDR1 LNHDA, CDR2 SQIVND (reference sequence). The CDR3, as DNA: TGTGCCAGTAGTATATGGACAGATACGCAGTATTTT. It encodes CASSIWTDTQYF.

The gene calls are TRBV5-4 and TRBJ2-1; no definite D call. The CDR3 extends over 14 amino acids. The V gene's germline CDR1 is SGHNT and CDR2 YYREEE (reference sequence). With 4 bases removed from V and 5 bases from J, the gap between germline ends came to 13 bases. The CDR3 nucleotides are TGTGCCAGCAGCCCCAACCGGGCGAACAATGAGCAGTTCTTC. Translation gives CASSPNRANNEQFF.

J is TRBJ2-5 and V is TRBV13; 7 bases fit TRBD1. The CDR3 has 12 amino acids. Trimming cost V 7 bases and J 2 bases; bases outside gene matches: 1. Germline CDR1 PRHDT, CDR2 FYEKMQ (reference sequence). The CDR3, as DNA: TGTGCCAGCAAGGGACAGCAAGAGACCCAGTACTTC. Translation gives CASKGQQETQYF.

The sample holds a few counts of this clone. DNA for the CDR3: TGTGCCACCAGCAGAGGTTTGAGGGTTGAGTACGAGACCCAGTACTTC. Amino acids: CATSRGLRVEYETQYF. The chain carries TRBV15 and TRBJ2-5; the D gene is possibly TRBD2 (5 bases). Trimming pared 1 base from V and 5 bases from J, leaving 17 bases between. The CDR3 loop spans 16 amino acids. Germline assignment: CDR1 LNHNV and CDR2 YYDKDF (reference sequence).

The genes are TRBV4-1 and TRBJ1-3, with 9 bases fitting TRBD1. The ends lost 5 bases at V and 4 bases at J; junction bases unmatched: 6. Germline CDR1 reads MGHRA; CDR2 reads YSYEKL. This CDR3 comprises 15 residues. DNA for the CDR3: TGCGCCAGCAGCGTCGACAGGGGGGACGGAAACACCATATATTTT. Its protein is CASSVDRGDGNTIYF.

This clone was seen many times. The genes are TRBV29-1 and TRBJ1-1; D call uncertain. V was shortened by 3 bases and J by 3 bases, with 5 bases between the two germline ends. This CDR3 has 11 amino acids. The germline V gene has CDR1 SQVTM and CDR2 ANQGSEA. As DNA, the CDR3 is TGCAGCGTTGAGTGGGACACTGAAGCTTTCTTT. It codes for CSVEWDTEAFF.

The rearrangement uses TRBV7-9 and TRBJ2-7, with D maybe TRBD2 (5 bases). Germline CDR1 is SEHNR and CDR2 is FQNEAQ (reference sequence). CDR3 length: 12 amino acids. The ends were cut back, 6 bases at V and 5 bases at J, with 11 bases in the middle. The CDR3 DNA sequence: TGTGCCAGCAGACCCGGGGTCGACGAGCAGTACTTC. Translating gives CASRPGVDEQYF.

This clone was observed a handful of times. J is TRBJ2-7 and V is TRBV11-2; D unclear. Germline V gene sequence: CDR1 SGHAT, CDR2 FQNNGV. Trimming took 1 base from V and 4 from J, leaving 11 bases between them. The CDR3 has 14 residues. CDR3 nucleotide sequence: TGTGCCAGCAGCTTAGGAGCAGTCAGATACGAGCAGTACTTC. This gives the protein CASSLGAVRYEQYF.

The gene calls are TRBV12-5 and TRBJ2-1; TRBD1 agrees at 9 bases. Germline assignment: CDR1 LGHNT and CDR2 FRNRAP. V lost 10 bases and J lost 3; bases outside the gene matches: 4. This CDR3 is built from 13 residues. The chain's CDR3 is CATGQGIYNEQFF. The CDR3, as DNA: TGTGCTACCGGACAGGGGATCTACAATGAGCAGTTCTTC.

In this sample, this clone turned up a few times. The chain employs TRBV19 and TRBJ1-2; TRBD1 aligns across 7 bases. Germline CDR1 reads LNHDA; CDR2 reads SQIVND (reference sequence). The ends lost 6 bases at V and 3 bases at J; junction bases unmatched: 4. The CDR3 covers 13 residues. The CDR3 nucleotides read TGTGCCAGTAGGACGGGGACAGACTATGGCTACACCTTC. Translation gives CASRTGTDYGYTF.

A few counts support this clone. The rearrangement links TRBV5-4 to TRBJ2-7, with D maybe TRBD1 (5 bases). Per the germline V gene, CDR1 is SGHNT and CDR2 is YYREEE (reference sequence). Between the trimmed V and J ends, which lost 4 bases and 2 bases, there was a span of 16 bases. This CDR3 is built from 15 residues. Here the CDR3 DNA reads TGTGCCAGCAGCCAAGAAAGGAGACAGACCTACGAGCAGTACTTC. Its translation: CASSQERRQTYEQYF. Full variable domain (rest looked up from reference TRBV5-4 and TRBJ2-7): ETGVTQSPTHLIKTRGQQVTLRCSSQSGHNTVSWYQQALGQGPQFIFQYYREEENGRGNFPPRFSGLQFPNYSSELNVNALELDDSALYLCASSQERRQTYEQYFGPGTRLTVT.

The gene calls are TRBV29-1 and TRBJ2-5; 10 nucleotides agree with TRBD1. Trimming removed 7 bases from V and 5 bases from J; junction bases left unmatched: 10. This CDR3 spans 14 amino acids. From germline, CDR1 is SQVTM and CDR2 ANQGSEA. Here the CDR3 reads CSARDRDRGETQYF. CDR3 DNA sequence: TGCAGCGCTAGAGACCGGGACAGGGGTGAGACCCAGTACTTC. The full variable domain, rest sourced from reference TRBV29-1 and TRBJ2-5, is SAVISQKPSRDICQRGTSLTIQCQVDSQVTMMFWYRQQPGQSLTLIATANQGSEATYESGFVIDKFPISRPNLTFSTLTVSNMSPEDSSIYLCSARDRDRGETQYFGPGTRLLVL.

This clone was observed a handful of times. The chain recombines TRBV27 with TRBJ2-5; maybe TRBD1 (6 bases). Trimming stripped 8 bases from V and 3 bases from J, with 16 bases between. CDR3 length: 14 residues. Germline V CDR1 and CDR2: MNHEY, SMNVEV (reference sequence). The CDR3 is CASALVGAKETQYF. The CDR3 region has the DNA TGTGCCAGCGCTTTGGTGGGGGCAAAAGAGACCCAGTACTTC.

The V and J genes are TRBV13 and TRBJ1-6, with D hard to call. The germline V and J ends were trimmed by 5 bases and 7 bases, with 12 bases remaining between them. Germline CDR1 reads PRHDT; CDR2 reads FYEKMQ (reference sequence). The CDR3 length is 14 residues. The CDR3 region has the DNA TGTGCCAGCAGCGTCGGACGTTCCAATTCACCCCTCCACTTT. Translating gives CASSVGRSNSPLHF.

This clone was seen a few times. This chain links TRBV6-1 with TRBJ2-3, with 7 bases identical to TRBD1. V lost 1 base to trimming and J lost 6 bases; unmatched junction nucleotides: 10. Germline CDR1 is MNHNS and CDR2 is SASEGT. The CDR3 totals 16 residues. The CDR3 nucleotides are TGTGCCAGCAGTGAAGTTATTACAGGGGACAGCGATACGCAGTATTTT. This gives the protein CASSEVITGDSDTQYF.

The chain links TRBV27 to TRBJ1-1; D call uncertain. CDR1 and CDR2 (germline): MNHEY, SMNVEV (reference sequence). The V end lost 0 bases, the J end lost 0 bases, and 11 bases lay between the germline ends. CDR3 length equals 16 residues. For the CDR3, the DNA is TGTGCCAGCAGTTTATCGTCCGGCGATATGAACACTGAAGCTTTCTTT. Translated: CASSLSSGDMNTEAFF.